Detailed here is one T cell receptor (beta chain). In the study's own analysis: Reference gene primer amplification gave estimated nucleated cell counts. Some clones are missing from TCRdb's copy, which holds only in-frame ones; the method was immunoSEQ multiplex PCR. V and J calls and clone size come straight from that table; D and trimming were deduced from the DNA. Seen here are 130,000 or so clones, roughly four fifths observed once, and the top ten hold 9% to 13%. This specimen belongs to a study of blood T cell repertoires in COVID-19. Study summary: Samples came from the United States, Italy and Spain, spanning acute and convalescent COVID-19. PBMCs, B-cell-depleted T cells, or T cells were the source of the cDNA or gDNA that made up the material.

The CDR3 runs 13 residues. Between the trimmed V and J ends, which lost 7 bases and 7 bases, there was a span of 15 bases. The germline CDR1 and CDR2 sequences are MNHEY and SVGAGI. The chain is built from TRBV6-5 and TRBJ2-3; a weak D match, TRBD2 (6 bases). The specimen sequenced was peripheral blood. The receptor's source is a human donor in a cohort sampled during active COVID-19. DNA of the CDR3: TGTGCCAGCAAGTTCTGGAGGGGAAATACGCAGTATTTT. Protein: CASKFWRGNTQYF.